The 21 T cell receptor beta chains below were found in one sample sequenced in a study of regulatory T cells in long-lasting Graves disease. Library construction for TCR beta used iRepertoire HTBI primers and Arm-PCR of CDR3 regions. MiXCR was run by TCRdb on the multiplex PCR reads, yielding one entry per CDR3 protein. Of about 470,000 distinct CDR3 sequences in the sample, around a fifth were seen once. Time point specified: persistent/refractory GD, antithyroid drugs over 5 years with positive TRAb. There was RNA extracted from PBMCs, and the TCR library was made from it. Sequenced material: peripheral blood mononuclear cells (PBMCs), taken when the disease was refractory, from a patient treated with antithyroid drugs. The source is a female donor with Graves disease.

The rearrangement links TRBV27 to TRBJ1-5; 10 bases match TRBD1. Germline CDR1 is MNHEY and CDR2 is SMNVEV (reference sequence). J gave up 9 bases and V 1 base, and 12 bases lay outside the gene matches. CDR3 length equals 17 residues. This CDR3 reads CASSLFSTGGVIRPQHF. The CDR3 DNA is TGTGCCAGCAGTTTATTTTCGACAGGGGGCGTTATTCGGCCCCAGCATTTT.

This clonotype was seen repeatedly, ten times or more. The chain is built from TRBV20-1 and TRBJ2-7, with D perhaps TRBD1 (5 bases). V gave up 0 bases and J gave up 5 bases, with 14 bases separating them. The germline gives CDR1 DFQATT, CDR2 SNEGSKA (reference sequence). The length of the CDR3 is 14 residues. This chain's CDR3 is CSARDRGRAHEQYF. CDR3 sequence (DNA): TGCAGTGCTAGAGATAGGGGTCGAGCCCACGAGCAGTACTTC.

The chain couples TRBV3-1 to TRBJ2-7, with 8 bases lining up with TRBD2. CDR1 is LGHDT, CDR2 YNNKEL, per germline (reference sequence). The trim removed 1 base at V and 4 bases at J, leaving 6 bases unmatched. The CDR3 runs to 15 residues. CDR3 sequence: CASSQGELAAYEQYF. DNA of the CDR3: TGTGCCAGCAGCCAAGGCGAACTAGCGGCGTACGAGCAGTACTTC.

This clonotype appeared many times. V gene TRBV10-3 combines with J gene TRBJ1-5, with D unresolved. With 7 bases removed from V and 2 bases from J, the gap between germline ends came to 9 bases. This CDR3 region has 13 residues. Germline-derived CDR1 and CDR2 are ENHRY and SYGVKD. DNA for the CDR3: TGTGCCATCAAGGAACAGCGCAATCAGCCCCAGCATTTT. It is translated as CAIKEQRNQPQHF.

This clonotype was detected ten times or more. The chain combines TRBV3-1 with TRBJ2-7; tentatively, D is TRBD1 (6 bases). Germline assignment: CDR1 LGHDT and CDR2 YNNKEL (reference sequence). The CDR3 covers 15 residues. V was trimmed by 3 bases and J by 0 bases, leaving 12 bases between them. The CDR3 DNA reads TGTGCCAGCAGCCATACACAGGGCCCCTCCTACGAGCAGTACTTC. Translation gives CASSHTQGPSYEQYF.

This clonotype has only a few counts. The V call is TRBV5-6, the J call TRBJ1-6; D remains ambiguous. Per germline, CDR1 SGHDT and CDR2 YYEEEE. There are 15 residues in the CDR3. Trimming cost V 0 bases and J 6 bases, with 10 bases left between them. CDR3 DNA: TGTGCCAGCAGCTTGGACGCCGGGTTTAATTCACCCCTCCACTTT. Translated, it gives CASSLDAGFNSPLHF.

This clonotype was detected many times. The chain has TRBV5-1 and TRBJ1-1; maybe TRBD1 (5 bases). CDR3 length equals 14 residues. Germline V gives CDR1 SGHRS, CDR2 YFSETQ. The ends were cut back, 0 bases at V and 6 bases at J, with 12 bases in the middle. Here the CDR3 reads CASSLGAGMAEAFF. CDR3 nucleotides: TGCGCCAGCAGCTTGGGGGCAGGGATGGCTGAAGCTTTCTTT.

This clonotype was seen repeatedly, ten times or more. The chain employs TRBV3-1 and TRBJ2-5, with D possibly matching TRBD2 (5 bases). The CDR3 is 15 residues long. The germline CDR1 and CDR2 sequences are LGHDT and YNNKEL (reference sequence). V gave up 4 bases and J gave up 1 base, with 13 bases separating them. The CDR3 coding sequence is TGTGCCAGCAGCCCCGTTATAGGAGGCCAAGAGACCCAGTACTTC. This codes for CASSPVIGGQETQYF.

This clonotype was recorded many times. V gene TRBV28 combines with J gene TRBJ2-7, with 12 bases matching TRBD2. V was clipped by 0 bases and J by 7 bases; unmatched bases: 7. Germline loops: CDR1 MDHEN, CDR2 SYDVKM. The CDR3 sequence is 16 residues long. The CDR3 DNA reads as TGTGCCAGCAGTTTATGGACTAGCGGGAGCGCAGGAGAGCAGTACTTC. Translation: CASSLWTSGSAGEQYF.

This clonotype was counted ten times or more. CDR3 loop: CASSFRNLGVAFF. The CDR3, as DNA: TGTGCCAGCAGTTTCCGCAACCTAGGGGTAGCTTTCTTT. The rearrangement joins TRBV28 to TRBJ1-1; D perhaps matches TRBD1 (5 bases). Between the trimmed V and J ends, which lost 3 bases and 10 bases, there was a span of 15 bases. The CDR3 is made up of 13 amino acids. Germline V gene lookup returns CDR1 MDHEN and CDR2 SYDVKM.

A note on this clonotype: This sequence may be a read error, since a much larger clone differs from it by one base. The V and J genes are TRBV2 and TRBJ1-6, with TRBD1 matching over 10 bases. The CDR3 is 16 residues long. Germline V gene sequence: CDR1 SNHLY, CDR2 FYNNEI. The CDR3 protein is CAGSGDRGGSNSPLHF. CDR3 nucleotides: TGTGCCGGCAGTGGGGACAGGGGAGGATCGAACTCACCCCTCCACTTT. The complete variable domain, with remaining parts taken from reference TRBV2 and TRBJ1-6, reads EPEVTQTPSHQVTQMGQEVILRCVPISNHLYFYWYRQILGQKVEFLVSFYNNEISEKSEIFDDQFSVERPDGSNFTLKIRSTKLEDSAMYFCAGSGDRGGSNSPLHFGNGTRLTVT.

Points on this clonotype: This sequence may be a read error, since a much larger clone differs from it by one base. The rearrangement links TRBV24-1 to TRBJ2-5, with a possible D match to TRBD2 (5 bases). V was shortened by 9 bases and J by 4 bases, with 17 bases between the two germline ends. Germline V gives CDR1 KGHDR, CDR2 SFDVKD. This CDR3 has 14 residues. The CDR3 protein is CATGPPGELETQYF. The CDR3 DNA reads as TGTGCCACCGGCCCCCCCGGGGAGTTAGAGACCCAGTACTTC.

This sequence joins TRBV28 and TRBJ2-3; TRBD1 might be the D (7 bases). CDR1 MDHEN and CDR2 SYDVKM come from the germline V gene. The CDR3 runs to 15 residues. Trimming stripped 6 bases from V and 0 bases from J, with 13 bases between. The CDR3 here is CASSRGTASTDTQYF. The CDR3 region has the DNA TGTGCCAGCAGCCGCGGGACAGCTAGCACAGATACGCAGTATTTT. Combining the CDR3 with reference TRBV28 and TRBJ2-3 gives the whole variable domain DVKVTQSSRYLVKRTGEKVFLECVQDMDHENMFWYRQDPGLGLRLIYFSYDVKMKEKGDIPEGYSVSREKKERFSLILESASTNQTSMYLCASSRGTASTDTQYFGPGTRLTVL.

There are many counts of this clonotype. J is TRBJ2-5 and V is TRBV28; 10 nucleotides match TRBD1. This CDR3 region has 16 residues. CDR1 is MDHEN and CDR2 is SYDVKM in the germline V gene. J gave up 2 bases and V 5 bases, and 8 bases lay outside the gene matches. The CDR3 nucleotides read TGTGCCAGCAGTCCCTCGACAGGGGGCGTTCAAGAGACCCAGTACTTC. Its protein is CASSPSTGGVQETQYF.

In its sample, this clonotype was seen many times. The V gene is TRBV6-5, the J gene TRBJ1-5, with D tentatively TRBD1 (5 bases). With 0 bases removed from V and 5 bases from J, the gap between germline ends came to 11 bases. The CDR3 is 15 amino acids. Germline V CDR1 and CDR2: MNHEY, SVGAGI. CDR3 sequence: CASSYSGTLDQPQHF. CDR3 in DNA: TGTGCCAGCAGTTACTCTGGGACCTTGGATCAGCCCCAGCATTTT.

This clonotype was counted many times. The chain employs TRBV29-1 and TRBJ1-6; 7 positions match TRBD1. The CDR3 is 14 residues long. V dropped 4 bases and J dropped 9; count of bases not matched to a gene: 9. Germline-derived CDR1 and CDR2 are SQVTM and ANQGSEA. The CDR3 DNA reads TGCAGCGTTGGTGGGGACAGTACAAGTTCACCCCTCCACTTT. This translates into CSVGGDSTSSPLHF. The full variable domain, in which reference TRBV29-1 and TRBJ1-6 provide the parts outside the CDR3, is SAVISQKPSRDICQRGTSLTIQCQVDSQVTMMFWYRQQPGQSLTLIATANQGSEATYESGFVIDKFPISRPNLTFSTLTVSNMSPEDSSIYLCSVGGDSTSSPLHFGNGTRLTVT.

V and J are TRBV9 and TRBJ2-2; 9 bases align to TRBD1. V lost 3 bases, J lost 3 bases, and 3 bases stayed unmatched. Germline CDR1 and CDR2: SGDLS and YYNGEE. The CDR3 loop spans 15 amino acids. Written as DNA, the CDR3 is TGTGCCAGCAGCGCCTGGACAGGGGACACCGGGGAGCTGTTTTTT. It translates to CASSAWTGDTGELFF. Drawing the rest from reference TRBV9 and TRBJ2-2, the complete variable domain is DSGVTQTPKHLITATGQRVTLRCSPRSGDLSVYWYQQSLDQGLQFLIQYYNGEERAKGNILERFSAQQFPDLHSELNLSSLELGDSALYFCASSAWTGDTGELFFGEGSRLTVL.

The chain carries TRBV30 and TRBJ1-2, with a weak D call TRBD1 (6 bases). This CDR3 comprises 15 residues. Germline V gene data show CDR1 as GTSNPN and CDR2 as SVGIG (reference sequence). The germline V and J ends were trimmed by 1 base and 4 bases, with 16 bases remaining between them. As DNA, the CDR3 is TGTGCCTGGAGTGCAGGGGAGGGAAGGGGCTATGGCTACACCTTC. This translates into CAWSAGEGRGYGYTF.

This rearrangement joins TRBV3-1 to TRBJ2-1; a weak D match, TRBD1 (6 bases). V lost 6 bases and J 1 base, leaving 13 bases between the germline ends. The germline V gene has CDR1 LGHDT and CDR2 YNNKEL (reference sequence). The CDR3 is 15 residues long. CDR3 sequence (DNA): TGTGCCAGCAGACTACAGGGTACGTCCTACAATGAGCAGTTCTTC. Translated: CASRLQGTSYNEQFF.

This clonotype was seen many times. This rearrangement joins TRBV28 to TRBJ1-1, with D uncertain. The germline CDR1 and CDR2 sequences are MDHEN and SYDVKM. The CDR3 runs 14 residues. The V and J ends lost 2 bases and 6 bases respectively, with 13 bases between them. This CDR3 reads CASSLKHANPEAFF. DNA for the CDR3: TGTGCCAGCAGTTTAAAACACGCCAACCCTGAAGCTTTCTTT.

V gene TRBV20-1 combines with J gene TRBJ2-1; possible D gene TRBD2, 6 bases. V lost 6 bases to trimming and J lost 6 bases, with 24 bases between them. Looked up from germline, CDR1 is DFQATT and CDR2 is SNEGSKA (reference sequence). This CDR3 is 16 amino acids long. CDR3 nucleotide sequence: TGCAGTGCCGGAGGGTGGATTGATGGGTTGGGCAATGAGCAGTTCTTC. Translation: CSAGGWIDGLGNEQFF.